This T cell receptor beta chain was found in a study of T cell repertoires in aging, cancer and after chemotherapy. Study summary: Clear clonal overlap appeared across healthy donor samples taken over several months to years. Findings of the study overall: Across the chemotherapy interval, each cancer cohort showed higher median generation probability, suggesting thymic rebound. In healthy donors, age-related TCR diversity loss mainly reflected lost richness. Compared with age-matched healthy donors, untreated hematological or solid cancer patients showed higher blood TCR clonality.

Peripheral blood genomic DNA, not sorted cells or RNA, was the template. To note about this clonotype: Antigen: not known.

Rearranged V-D-J TRB sequences were amplified with a mixed TRB-A/B primer pool. TCRdb reanalysed the multiplex PCR reads using MiXCR and keeps one entry per CDR3 protein. Here the sample spans fewer than 20,000 distinct CDR3 sequences, 50% being singletons. CDR1 MNHEY and CDR2 SVGAGI come from the germline V gene. The V end lost 5 bases, the J end lost 4 bases, and 12 bases lay between the germline ends. The CDR3 has 14 amino acids. This sequence was found in a human donor in good health. J is TRBJ2-1 and V is TRBV6-5; unclear D gene. The material sequenced was blood. The CDR3 reads CASSPGLPYNEQFF. CDR3 DNA sequence: TGTGCCAGCAGTCCCGGGCTCCCATACAATGAGCAGTTCTTC.